The T cell receptor (beta chain) under discussion was sequenced for a study of cytomegalovirus exposure and HLA in healthy donors. Study information: The Caucasian-associated ancestry cluster held roughly 80% of under 450 genotyped donors. Study-level points and caveats: Earlier analysis yielded a pattern in which most TCR beta V segments were productive about 90% or about 30% of the time.

To note about this clone: Its specificity is unknown.

The primer mix had 60 Vbeta and 13 Jbeta primers. Some clones are missing from TCRdb's copy, which holds only in-frame ones; the method was immunoSEQ multiplex PCR. Of around 150,000 clones in the sample, about three quarters were seen once. This receptor was obtained from a woman between 40 and 50 years old in good health and CMV-seropositive. Material: PBMCs.

CDR3 region: CSVEGLAGQTQQFF. The CDR3 DNA sequence: TGCAGCGTTGAGGGACTAGCGGGGCAAACCCAGCAGTTCTTC. The chain recombines TRBV29-1 with TRBJ2-1; TRBD2 matches at 13 bases. Germline lookup yields CDR1 SQVTM and CDR2 ANQGSEA. This CDR3 is 14 amino acids long. Trimming took 3 bases from V and 11 from J; bases not matched to a gene: 7.